Presented here are 30 T cell receptor beta chains from one specimen sequenced in a study of blood T cell repertoires in COVID-19. Assay used: immunoSEQ multiplex PCR; TCRdb lists only in-frame clones, some missing. In the table there are about 400,000 clones, around 90% of which are singletons. Sequenced sample: peripheral blood. The receptor source for this set is a human donor in a cohort sampled during active COVID-19.

J is TRBJ1-1 and V is TRBV7-6; 12 bases fit TRBD1. The germline gives CDR1 SGHVS, CDR2 FNYEAQ. The CDR3 loop spans 15 amino acids. The junction had 8 bases not matched to a gene; V was cut back by 5 bases and J by 7 bases. CDR3 sequence (DNA): TGTGCCAGCAGCGCCCCCGGGACAGGGGGCCTTGAAGCTTTCTTT. Translating gives CASSAPGTGGLEAFF.

The genes are TRBV2 and TRBJ2-1; 7 positions match TRBD2. CDR1 is SNHLY and CDR2 is FYNNEI in the germline V gene. CDR3 length equals 14 residues. V was clipped by 5 bases and J by 2 bases; unmatched bases: 3. The CDR3 DNA reads TGTGCCAGCAGTTACGGGGGGACCTACAATGAGCAGTTCTTC. As protein: CASSYGGTYNEQFF. The entire variable domain, with the rest obtained from reference TRBV2 and TRBJ2-1, is as follows: EPEVTQTPSHQVTQMGQEVILRCVPISNHLYFYWYRQILGQKVEFLVSFYNNEISEKSEIFDDQFSVERPDGSNFTLKIRSTKLEDSAMYFCASSYGGTYNEQFFGPGTRLTVL.

This clone was seen a handful of times. This chain links TRBV6-2 or TRBV6-3 with TRBJ2-1; a possible D gene is TRBD1 (5 bases). The CDR3 runs 15 residues. Trimming left V 6 bases short and J 8 bases short, with 20 bases between. The germline V gene encodes CDR1 MNHEY and CDR2 SVGEGT. CDR3 sequence reads: CASSGYRSLDDEQFF. As DNA, the CDR3 is TGTGCCAGCAGCGGTTACAGGTCCCTGGACGATGAGCAGTTCTTC.

This chain uses TRBV4-2 with TRBJ1-2, with 7 bases that match TRBD1. Germline CDR1 is LGHNA and CDR2 is YNFKEQ. CDR3 length equals 15 residues. V trimming: 6 bases; J trimming: 3 bases; junction bases outside the gene matches: 10. The CDR3 is CASRRTRGTDYGYTF. The CDR3 DNA reads TGTGCCAGCAGGCGAACCAGGGGGACGGACTATGGCTACACCTTC.

The chain is built from TRBV19 and TRBJ2-5, with D tentatively TRBD2 (6 bases). The V gene's germline CDR1 is LNHDA and CDR2 SQIVND (reference sequence). CDR3 length: 14 amino acids. V lost 8 bases, J lost 4 bases, and 17 bases lay in between. The CDR3 DNA is TGTGCCAGTTCGACAGCCGGGACTGGAGAGACCCAGTACTTC. Its translation is CASSTAGTGETQYF.

The rearrangement joins TRBV5-4 to TRBJ2-7; TRBD1 might be the D (5 bases). The V and J ends lost 0 bases and 6 bases respectively, with 13 bases between them. The CDR3 extends over 14 amino acids. Germline CDR1 is SGHNT and CDR2 is YYREEE (reference sequence). CDR3 residues: CASSLDRFVSEQYF. The CDR3 DNA follows: TGTGCCAGCAGCTTGGACAGGTTCGTATCCGAGCAGTACTTC.

The chain links TRBV30 to TRBJ2-1; 9 positions agree with TRBD2. V dropped 0 bases and J dropped 1; count of bases not matched to a gene: 10. The germline gives CDR1 GTSNPN, CDR2 SVGIG (reference sequence). This CDR3 is built from 18 residues. CDR3 loop: CAWSVRGSGSRSYNEQFF. The CDR3, as DNA: TGTGCCTGGAGTGTACGGGGTAGCGGGAGTAGGTCCTACAATGAGCAGTTCTTC.

CDR3 loop: CAISRTVENGELFF. Here the CDR3 DNA reads TGTGCCATCAGTAGGACAGTGGAGAACGGGGAGCTGTTTTTT. V gene TRBV10-3 combines with J gene TRBJ2-2, with a possible D match to TRBD1 (6 bases). This CDR3 region has 14 residues. The ends were cut back, 5 bases at V and 7 bases at J, with 14 bases in the middle. CDR1 and CDR2 from the germline V gene are ENHRY and SYGVKD.

CDR3 residues: CASSIIRGLNQPQHF. CDR3 nucleotides: TGTGCCAGCTCAATTATTAGGGGTTTAAATCAGCCCCAGCATTTT. The J gene is TRBJ1-5, the V gene TRBV18; tentative D call: TRBD1 (5 bases). Germline V gene lookup returns CDR1 KGHSH and CDR2 LQKENI. V gave up 5 bases and J gave up 4 bases, with 15 bases separating them. There are 15 residues in the CDR3.

The sample holds a few counts of this clone. The chain is built from TRBV3-1 (or the pseudogene TRBV3-2) and TRBJ2-3; TRBD2 is a possible D gene (6 bases). Trimming removed 5 bases at V and 9 bases at J, with 21 bases between. CDR1 is LGHDT, CDR2 YNNKEL, per germline (reference sequence). This CDR3 contains 15 residues. CDR3 coding DNA: TGTGCCAGCAGCGCCAGCGGGCTCGGACTACGAACGCAGTATTTT. As protein: CASSASGLGLRTQYF.

This chain connects TRBV5-1 to TRBJ2-1; D may be TRBD2 (6 bases). The CDR3 is 15 residues long. The germline CDR1 and CDR2 sequences are SGHRS and YFSETQ. V was shortened by 5 bases and J by 5 bases, with 17 bases between the two germline ends. The CDR3 here is CASRELAETHNEQFF. Written as DNA, the CDR3 is TGCGCCAGCAGGGAATTAGCGGAGACCCACAATGAGCAGTTCTTC.

V and J are TRBV12-3 or TRBV12-4 and TRBJ1-6; 7 nucleotides match TRBD1. The V segment lost 8 bases and the J segment 10 bases; nucleotides outside the gene matches: 8. The CDR3 is made up of 13 amino acids. In DNA form, the CDR3 reads TGTGCCAGCGGATCAAACAGGGGATCACCCCTCCACTTT. Its protein is CASGSNRGSPLHF.

The V call is TRBV2, the J call TRBJ2-3; D possibly corresponds to TRBD1 (5 bases). The germline V gene encodes CDR1 SNHLY and CDR2 FYNNEI. The CDR3 covers 15 residues. The V gene lost 1 base and the J gene lost 3 bases, with 11 bases spanning the gap. Written as DNA, the CDR3 is TGTGCCAGCAGTGAAGGGTGGCCAGGGACAGATACGCAGTATTTT. Translated: CASSEGWPGTDTQYF. The full variable domain, with the rest looked up from reference TRBV2 and TRBJ2-3, is EPEVTQTPSHQVTQMGQEVILRCVPISNHLYFYWYRQILGQKVEFLVSFYNNEISEKSEIFDDQFSVERPDGSNFTLKIRSTKLEDSAMYFCASSEGWPGTDTQYFGPGTRLTVL.

This chain connects TRBV18 to TRBJ2-5; maybe TRBD2 (7 bases). Germline CDR1 and CDR2: KGHSH and LQKENI. The CDR3 spans 15 residues. The V and J ends lost 3 bases and 5 bases respectively, with 16 bases between them. Here the CDR3 reads CASSPLRGLVETQYF. DNA of the CDR3: TGTGCCAGCTCACCTCTGCGGGGGCTAGTGGAGACCCAGTACTTC.

V usage is TRBV11-3 and J usage is TRBJ2-1; 8 nucleotides agree with TRBD2. The germline V gene has CDR1 SGHNT and CDR2 YENEEA. V shed 4 bases, J shed 4 bases, and the junction held 12 bases outside the gene matches. The CDR3 is 17 residues long. The CDR3: CASSSSTGTRAYNEQFF. Here the CDR3 DNA reads TGTGCCAGCAGCTCATCGACCGGGACTAGGGCGTACAATGAGCAGTTCTTC.

This clone was picked up many times. The V gene is TRBV28, the J gene TRBJ1-3, with D unresolved. V gave up 1 base and J gave up 2 bases, with 6 bases separating them. Germline loops: CDR1 MDHEN, CDR2 SYDVKM. The CDR3 is 14 residues long. The CDR3: CASSLSRAGNTIYF. The CDR3 nucleotides are TGTGCCAGCAGTTTATCTAGAGCTGGAAACACCATATATTTT. Based on the CDR3 plus reference TRBV28 and TRBJ1-3, the full variable domain is DVKVTQSSRYLVKRTGEKVFLECVQDMDHENMFWYRQDPGLGLRLIYFSYDVKMKEKGDIPEGYSVSREKKERFSLILESASTNQTSMYLCASSLSRAGNTIYFGEGSWLTVV.

This clone was found once. The CDR3 reads CASIRQGEGNYGYTF. The CDR3 DNA reads TGTGCCAGCATCAGACAGGGAGAAGGGAACTATGGCTACACCTTC. The rearrangement joins TRBV6-5 to TRBJ1-2; 7 positions match TRBD1. The CDR3 spans 15 residues. Trimming cost V 7 bases and J 2 bases; bases outside gene matches: 10. Germline V gives CDR1 MNHEY, CDR2 SVGAGI.

The rearrangement uses TRBV27 and TRBJ1-5, with a possible D match to TRBD1 (5 bases). Germline V gene lookup returns CDR1 MNHEY and CDR2 SMNVEV (reference sequence). The V gene lost 2 bases and the J gene lost 6 bases, with 17 bases spanning the gap. This CDR3 is built from 16 residues. CDR3 amino acids: CASSLTYPGLGQPQHF. The CDR3 DNA reads TGTGCCAGCAGTTTAACTTATCCGGGACTCGGTCAGCCCCAGCATTTT.

The chain uses TRBV30 and TRBJ1-4; 9 bases map to TRBD1. CDR3 length: 13 residues. Germline lookup yields CDR1 GTSNPN and CDR2 SVGIG (reference sequence). V shed 6 bases and J 5 bases; nucleotides not matched to a gene: 4. CDR3 DNA: TGTGCCTGCACAGGGGGCGGGAATGAAAAACTGTTTTTT. Translating it yields CACTGGGNEKLFF.

The chain carries TRBV6-2 or TRBV6-3 and TRBJ1-6; 7 bases map to TRBD1. The CDR3 contains 17 residues. Germline V gene lookup returns CDR1 MNHEY and CDR2 SVGEGT. J was trimmed by 7 bases and V by 2 bases; bases with no gene match: 11. CDR3 coding DNA: TGTGCCAGCAGTTACGGACCAGGGGGTGATCGCAATTCACCCCTCCACTTT. Protein sequence: CASSYGPGGDRNSPLHF.

The gene calls are TRBV11-2 and TRBJ2-7; tentatively, D is TRBD2 (6 bases). The CDR3 has 17 amino acids. The germline V gene has CDR1 SGHAT and CDR2 FQNNGV. Trimming shortened V by 1 base and J by 0 bases, and 16 bases separated the two germline ends. This CDR3 reads CASSLAPRLDLSYEQYF. CDR3 sequence (DNA): TGTGCCAGCAGCTTAGCCCCCCGACTAGACCTCTCCTACGAGCAGTACTTC. Full variable domain (remainder filled in from reference TRBV11-2 and TRBJ2-7): EAGVAQSPRYKIIEKRQSVAFWCNPISGHATLYWYQQILGQGPKLLIQFQNNGVVDDSQLPKDRFSAERLKGVDSTLKIQPAKLEDSAVYLCASSLAPRLDLSYEQYFGPGTRLTVT.

The chain employs TRBV5-8 and TRBJ2-2; D is ambiguous. Trimming left V 3 bases short and J 0 bases short, with 6 bases between. Germline CDR1 SGHTS, CDR2 YDEGEE. The CDR3 consists of 14 residues. The CDR3 coding sequence is TGTGCCAGCAGCTACGACACGAACACCGGGGAGCTGTTTTTT. Translation: CASSYDTNTGELFF.

The chain joins TRBV2 to TRBJ2-7; 12 positions agree with TRBD2. The CDR3 runs to 16 residues. The V gene's germline CDR1 is SNHLY and CDR2 FYNNEI. With V trimmed by 5 bases and J by 1 base, 6 bases remained unmatched. The CDR3 loop is CASSPTSGGRSYEQYF. The CDR3 region has the DNA TGTGCCAGCAGTCCGACTAGCGGGGGTCGTTCCTACGAGCAGTACTTC.

The V gene is TRBV4-1, the J gene TRBJ2-7; 10 bases align to TRBD2. V was clipped by 3 bases and J by 7 bases; unmatched bases: 9. The CDR3 is 15 amino acids. CDR1 and CDR2 from the germline V gene are MGHRA and YSYEKL. The CDR3 bases are TGCGCCAGCAGCCAGGTTCAAGCGGGGGGGCTTGAGCAGTACTTC. Its protein is CASSQVQAGGLEQYF.

V gene TRBV9 combines with J gene TRBJ2-1, with no clear D. The germline V and J ends were trimmed by 0 bases and 4 bases, with 5 bases remaining between them. The germline gives CDR1 SGDLS, CDR2 YYNGEE. The CDR3 covers 13 residues. Here the CDR3 DNA reads TGTGCCAGCAGCGTAGATCGGTACAATGAGCAGTTCTTC. Encoded protein: CASSVDRYNEQFF.

This clone has just one count. The rearrangement uses TRBV7-8 and TRBJ2-7; the D gene is possibly TRBD2 (5 bases). The V end lost 2 bases, the J end lost 3 bases, and 8 bases lay between the germline ends. The CDR3 is 13 amino acids. Germline CDR1 SGHVS, CDR2 FQNEAQ. The CDR3 is CASSLIRGYEQYF. CDR3 DNA sequence: TGTGCCAGCAGCTTAATTCGGGGCTACGAGCAGTACTTC.

This chain connects TRBV7-8 to TRBJ1-5, with TRBD1 matching over 9 bases. V gave up 5 bases and J gave up 4 bases; unmatched junction bases: 12. The CDR3 is 17 amino acids. The germline V gene encodes CDR1 SGHVS and CDR2 FQNEAQ. CDR3 loop: CASSPESGQGINQPQHF. In DNA, the CDR3 is TGTGCCAGCAGCCCGGAATCGGGACAGGGTATTAATCAGCCCCAGCATTTT.

This rearrangement joins TRBV7-3 to TRBJ1-1; D remains unclear. The length of the CDR3 is 15 residues. Germline values: CDR1 SGHTA, CDR2 FQGTGA. Between the trimmed V and J ends, which lost 5 bases and 0 bases, there was a span of 13 bases. CDR3 amino acids: CASSPTGRLNTEAFF. CDR3 nucleotides: TGTGCCAGCAGCCCTACGGGGAGATTGAACACTGAAGCTTTCTTT.

The chain links TRBV10-3 to TRBJ1-5, with D perhaps matching TRBD1 (6 bases). This CDR3 spans 14 amino acids. Germline CDR1 is ENHRY and CDR2 is SYGVKD. V was clipped by 3 bases and J by 9 bases, with 15 bases between them. CDR3: CAISEGQSSRPQHF. The CDR3 DNA reads as TGTGCCATCAGTGAAGGACAGAGTTCTCGGCCCCAGCATTTT.

V gene TRBV20-1 combines with J gene TRBJ2-5; D remains ambiguous. CDR1 and CDR2 from the germline V gene are DFQATT and SNEGSKA (reference sequence). Trimming left V 3 bases short and J 0 bases short, with 8 bases between. The CDR3 is 13 residues long. The CDR3 coding sequence is TGCAGTGCTAGTTCGGAGTACCAAGAGACCCAGTACTTC. Its protein product is CSASSEYQETQYF.